Reported below is one TCR beta chain. The antigen is not known. Produced via immunoSEQ multiplex PCR; TCRdb's table is partial and in-frame only. The table shows about 32,000 clones, with around 96% occurring only once. These data are taken from a study of monozygotic twins with cystic fibrosis. Study context: Roughly 3.3 micrograms of fragmented DNA underwent about 15 PCR cycles for library preparation.

Germline values: CDR1 SGDLS, CDR2 YYNGEE. J was trimmed by 7 bases and V by 3 bases; bases with no gene match: 6. CDR3 length equals 16 residues. Study-wide points: In 13 of 16 pairs, V gene usage was closest to the co-twin's. Median Simpson clonality of 0.0095 suggested naive T cells predominated. Monozygotic CF twins shared more identical nucleotide clonotypes than unrelated patients.

The specimen sequenced was blood. The receptor was derived from a girl aged 2 to 9 with cystic fibrosis. The chain uses TRBV9 and TRBJ2-1, with 14 nucleotides matching TRBD2. Here the CDR3 reads CASSGGTSGSRNEQFF. In nucleotides, the CDR3 is TGTGCCAGCAGCGGAGGGACTAGCGGGAGTAGGAATGAGCAGTTCTTC.